Following are 28 T cell receptor beta chains from one sample sequenced in a study of blood T cell repertoires in COVID-19. TCRdb keeps only in-frame clones here, not all; method: immunoSEQ multiplex PCR. The table has about 270,000 clones, approximately 89% seen once. The sample consisted of PBMCs or T cells enriched from blood (not recorded which). Source of these receptors: a man aged 40-55 years who had been exposed to COVID-19.

This chain links TRBV2 with TRBJ1-5; D is ambiguous. Germline V gene data show CDR1 as SNHLY and CDR2 as FYNNEI. This CDR3 region has 14 residues. The V end lost 8 bases, the J end lost 0 bases, and 11 bases lay between the germline ends. The CDR3 bases are TGTGCCAGCCGTTGGGCCCATAGCAATCAGCCCCAGCATTTT. This translates into CASRWAHSNQPQHF.

This clone was observed a single time. The chain employs TRBV4-3 and TRBJ2-1, with TRBD1 matching 7 bases. Germline CDR1 and CDR2: LGHNA and YSLEER. The CDR3 length is 17 residues. Losses at the gene ends were 4 bases for V and 1 base for J; bases not matched to a gene: 10. The CDR3 region is CASSPSFRDSSYNEQFF. The CDR3 region has the DNA TGCGCCAGCAGCCCCTCATTCCGGGACAGTTCCTACAATGAGCAGTTCTTC.

The chain carries TRBV7-9 and TRBJ1-2; D might be TRBD1 (6 bases). V lost 3 bases and J 4 bases, leaving 12 bases between the germline ends. Germline V gene lookup returns CDR1 SEHNR and CDR2 FQNEAQ (reference sequence). This CDR3 has 14 residues. This chain's CDR3 is CASSFPGASYGYTF. The CDR3 DNA reads as TGTGCCAGCAGCTTTCCAGGGGCGAGCTATGGCTACACCTTC.

This chain joins TRBV11-3 and TRBJ1-1; tentatively, D is TRBD1 (5 bases). The germline V gene encodes CDR1 SGHNT and CDR2 YENEEA. Trimming took 6 bases from V and 0 from J, leaving 23 bases between them. The CDR3 consists of 18 residues. The CDR3 region has the DNA TGTGCCAGCAGTTTTCAGGGCAGGGTAGGGTACATGAACACTGAAGCTTTCTTT. Its protein is CASSFQGRVGYMNTEAFF.

This clone has more than one count but fewer than ten. The J gene is TRBJ2-7, the V gene TRBV2; D call uncertain. V was trimmed by 6 bases and J by 1 base, leaving 7 bases between them. CDR3 length: 12 residues. From germline, CDR1 is SNHLY and CDR2 FYNNEI. CDR3 residues: CASSGISYEQYF. Here the CDR3 DNA reads TGTGCCAGCAGCGGTATATCCTACGAGCAGTACTTC. The full variable domain, rest sourced from reference TRBV2 and TRBJ2-7, is EPEVTQTPSHQVTQMGQEVILRCVPISNHLYFYWYRQILGQKVEFLVSFYNNEISEKSEIFDDQFSVERPDGSNFTLKIRSTKLEDSAMYFCASSGISYEQYFGPGTRLTVT.

This chain connects TRBV7-2 to TRBJ2-1; no clear D gene. The CDR3 spans 15 residues. CDR1 and CDR2 from the germline V gene are SGHTA and FQGNSA. V was clipped by 2 bases and J by 7 bases, with 15 bases between them. Here the CDR3 reads CASSLNWAAGNEQFF. DNA for the CDR3: TGTGCCAGCAGCTTAAATTGGGCAGCTGGGAATGAGCAGTTCTTC.

The chain uses TRBV25-1 and TRBJ1-2; 8 bases are a match to TRBD1. The V gene's germline CDR1 is MGHDK and CDR2 SYGVNS. This CDR3 is built from 16 residues. The V segment lost 4 bases and the J segment 6 bases; nucleotides outside the gene matches: 13. The CDR3 DNA is TGTGCCAGCAGTGGAGAACAGGGGGTCCTCTGGGATGGCTACACCTTC. This gives the protein CASSGEQGVLWDGYTF.

V and J are TRBV6-1 and TRBJ1-2, with a tentative D call TRBD1 (6 bases). The CDR3 is 14 residues long. V was trimmed by 0 bases and J by 2 bases, leaving 7 bases between them. Per the germline V gene, CDR1 is MNHNS and CDR2 is SASEGT. CDR3 bases: TGTGCCAGCAGTGAAGCTCAGGGGAACTATGGCTACACCTTC. Encoded protein: CASSEAQGNYGYTF.

The V gene is TRBV5-4, the J gene TRBJ2-7; 8 bases match TRBD1. CDR1 is SGHNT, CDR2 YYREEE, per germline (reference sequence). Trimming at V came to 4 bases and at J to 1 base, leaving 7 bases not matched to a gene. The CDR3 sequence is 15 residues long. The CDR3 nucleotides read TGTGCCAGCAGCAGGTACGGACAGGGTTCCTACGAGCAGTACTTC. Its protein is CASSRYGQGSYEQYF.

Concerning this clone itself: Other nucleotide sequences from this sample produce the same CDR3. The chain joins TRBV10-3 to TRBJ1-5; D may be TRBD1 (5 bases). The V and J ends lost 6 bases and 2 bases respectively, with 11 bases between them. This CDR3 is built from 14 residues. CDR1 ENHRY and CDR2 SYGVKD come from the germline V gene. The CDR3 DNA reads TGTGCCATCAGCGGGACGGGGGGCAATCAGCCCCAGCATTTT. Amino acid sequence: CAISGTGGNQPQHF.

The chain joins TRBV28 to TRBJ1-1, with D perhaps TRBD1 (6 bases). Trimming left V 6 bases short and J 1 base short, with 18 bases between. The CDR3 is made up of 16 amino acids. CDR1 MDHEN and CDR2 SYDVKM come from the germline V gene. CDR3: CASSRAGVKSNTEAFF. The CDR3 DNA sequence: TGTGCCAGCAGCCGCGCAGGGGTCAAATCGAACACTGAAGCTTTCTTT.

The rearrangement joins TRBV2 to TRBJ1-6, with 10 bases identical to TRBD1. This CDR3 has 16 residues. Germline V CDR1 and CDR2: SNHLY, FYNNEI. The DNA of the CDR3 is TGTGCAGTCGGGGCGGGGACAGGGGTTCGAGGTTCACCCCTCCACTTT. It codes for CAVGAGTGVRGSPLHF.

This clone was detected only a few times. The J gene is TRBJ2-7, the V gene TRBV11-2; the match to TRBD1 covers 7 bases. Germline loops: CDR1 SGHAT, CDR2 FQNNGV. The CDR3 length is 15 residues. V lost 3 bases and J lost 2; bases outside the gene matches: 7. For the CDR3, the DNA is TGTGCCAGCAGCTTCGGGACAGCTAAAACCTACGAGCAGTACTTC. This translates into CASSFGTAKTYEQYF. The variable domain in full, completed from reference TRBV11-2 and TRBJ2-7, reads EAGVAQSPRYKIIEKRQSVAFWCNPISGHATLYWYQQILGQGPKLLIQFQNNGVVDDSQLPKDRFSAERLKGVDSTLKIQPAKLEDSAVYLCASSFGTAKTYEQYFGPGTRLTVT.

The rearrangement joins TRBV7-2 to TRBJ2-4; D possibly corresponds to TRBD1 (5 bases). The V gene's germline CDR1 is SGHTA and CDR2 FQGNSA. Trimming removed 0 bases at V and 9 bases at J, with 18 bases between. The CDR3 covers 16 residues. The CDR3 nucleotides read TGTGCCAGCAGCTTAGCGGGCAGGGCATCTTTGGGCATTCAGTACTTC. This gives the protein CASSLAGRASLGIQYF.

This chain joins TRBV5-1 and TRBJ2-5; 13 bases fit TRBD2. CDR1 is SGHRS, CDR2 YFSETQ, per germline. This CDR3 comprises 16 residues. The trim removed 3 bases at V and 5 bases at J, leaving 7 bases unmatched. CDR3 in amino acids: CASSYGLAGDMETQYF. The CDR3 DNA reads as TGCGCCAGCAGCTACGGACTAGCGGGAGATATGGAGACCCAGTACTTC.

V and J are TRBV5-1 and TRBJ2-3; tentatively, D is TRBD1 (6 bases). V gave up 2 bases and J gave up 0 bases, with 10 bases separating them. CDR3 length: 15 residues. CDR1 is SGHRS and CDR2 is YFSETQ in the germline V gene. CDR3 sequence: CASSLRDISTDTQYF. The CDR3, as DNA: TGCGCCAGCAGCTTAAGGGACATTAGCACAGATACGCAGTATTTT.

The chain recombines TRBV27 with TRBJ1-1; D is possibly TRBD1 (6 bases). V lost 8 bases and J 10 bases, leaving 14 bases between the germline ends. Germline V gene lookup returns CDR1 MNHEY and CDR2 SMNVEV (reference sequence). This CDR3 comprises 11 residues. Here the CDR3 DNA reads TGTGCCAGCGGTACGGACAGAACAGCTTTCTTT. Amino acid sequence: CASGTDRTAFF.

The J gene is TRBJ1-1, the V gene TRBV6-2 or TRBV6-3; D unclear. CDR3 length: 14 amino acids. Germline-derived CDR1 and CDR2 are MNHEY and SVGEGT. V shed 1 base and J shed 1 base, with 7 bases lying between them. The CDR3 sequence: CASSYLYGNTEAFF. CDR3 bases: TGTGCCAGCAGTTACTTGTACGGGAACACTGAAGCTTTCTTT.

This clone was picked up one time. This chain links TRBV7-9 with TRBJ1-5; no definite D call. Germline CDR1 is SEHNR and CDR2 is FQNEAQ (reference sequence). V lost 1 base to trimming and J lost 7 bases, with 8 bases between them. The CDR3 has 13 amino acids. CDR3 region: CASSLDRGQPQHF. The CDR3 nucleotides are TGTGCCAGCAGCTTAGATCGCGGACAGCCCCAGCATTTT.

The V and J genes are TRBV19 and TRBJ1-1, with D perhaps matching TRBD1 (5 bases). Germline V CDR1 and CDR2: LNHDA, SQIVND (reference sequence). This CDR3 comprises 15 residues. V lost 2 bases to trimming and J lost 3 bases, with 13 bases between them. The CDR3 spells CASSIKVWGDTEAFF. The CDR3 bases are TGTGCCAGTAGTATAAAGGTGTGGGGGGACACTGAAGCTTTCTTT. Looking up the rest from reference TRBV19 and TRBJ1-1 gives the full variable domain: DGGITQSPKYLFRKEGQNVTLSCEQNLNHDAMYWYRQDPGQGLRLIYYSQIVNDFQKGDIAEGYSVSREKKESFPLTVTSAQKNPTAFYLCASSIKVWGDTEAFFGQGTRLTVV.

The J gene is TRBJ1-2, the V gene TRBV6-4; 9 bases map to TRBD1. The CDR3 extends over 19 amino acids. The germline V gene has CDR1 MRHNA and CDR2 SNTAGT. With 6 bases clipped from V and 0 bases from J, the junction kept 17 bases outside the gene matches. CDR3 amino acids: CASRPGTGPYEASNYGYTF. The DNA of the CDR3 is TGTGCCAGCAGACCCGGGACAGGGCCTTATGAGGCCTCTAACTATGGCTACACCTTC.

The chain couples TRBV3-1 (or the pseudogene TRBV3-2) to TRBJ2-7, with 14 bases that match TRBD2. V gave up 2 bases and J gave up 4 bases; unmatched junction bases: 1. CDR3 length: 15 residues. Per germline, CDR1 LGHDT and CDR2 YNNKEL (reference sequence). CDR3 sequence (DNA): TGTGCCAGCAGCCAAAGGACTAGCGGGAGGTACGAGCAGTACTTC. Translation: CASSQRTSGRYEQYF.

This clone was detected once. The gene calls are TRBV6-2 or TRBV6-3 and TRBJ2-7; 9 bases are a match to TRBD1. V gave up 5 bases and J gave up 4 bases; unmatched junction bases: 9. Germline-derived CDR1 and CDR2 are MNHEY and SVGEGT. CDR3 size: 15 residues. CDR3 sequence: CASSTGTGTPYEQYF. CDR3 nucleotide sequence: TGTGCCAGCAGTACCGGGACAGGGACGCCTTACGAGCAGTACTTC.

V is TRBV7-2 and J is TRBJ2-3; no definite D call. The CDR3 consists of 17 residues. Trimming shortened V by 6 bases and J by 6 bases, and 25 bases separated the two germline ends. In germline, CDR1 is SGHTA, CDR2 FQGNSA. CDR3 nucleotide sequence: TGTGCCAGCAGTCCCAATCCAGTCCAGTACCACGGGGATACGCAGTATTTT. Translating gives CASSPNPVQYHGDTQYF.

The genes are TRBV7-9 and TRBJ1-2; D remains ambiguous. CDR3 size: 14 residues. V was trimmed by 4 bases and J by 2 bases, leaving 11 bases between them. The germline V gene has CDR1 SEHNR and CDR2 FQNEAQ (reference sequence). The CDR3 sequence: CASSYTGQNYGYTF. The CDR3 nucleotides read TGTGCCAGCAGCTACACTGGGCAGAACTATGGCTACACCTTC. Drawing the rest from reference TRBV7-9 and TRBJ1-2, the complete variable domain is DTGVSQNPRHKITKRGQNVTFRCDPISEHNRLYWYRQTLGQGPEFLTYFQNEAQLEKSRLLSDRFSAERPKGSFSTLEIQRTEQGDSAMYLCASSYTGQNYGYTFGSGTRLTVV.

V usage is TRBV5-4 and J usage is TRBJ2-2; tentatively, D is TRBD1 (6 bases). CDR1 and CDR2 from the germline V gene are SGHNT and YYREEE (reference sequence). V was trimmed by 5 bases and J by 1 base, leaving 9 bases between them. This CDR3 region has 14 residues. Written as DNA, the CDR3 is TGTGCCAGCAGGGGACATATGAACACCGGGGAGCTGTTTTTT. Translation: CASRGHMNTGELFF.

J is TRBJ1-6 and V is TRBV28; TRBD1 agrees at 7 bases. This CDR3 region has 16 residues. The V and J ends lost 8 bases and 5 bases, in that order; junction bases with no gene match: 12. The V gene's germline CDR1 is MDHEN and CDR2 SYDVKM. The CDR3 DNA reads as TGTGCCAGCGGACAGGTTTATGCCAGGCATAATTCACCCCTCCACTTT. Its translation: CASGQVYARHNSPLHF.

This chain's CDR3 is CATSDSGNYGYTF. CDR3 DNA: TGTGCCACCAGTGATTCGGGGAACTATGGCTACACCTTC. This chain links TRBV24-1 with TRBJ1-2; D not resolved. V was pared by 2 bases and J by 2 bases, with 5 bases between. Per the germline V gene, CDR1 is KGHDR and CDR2 is SFDVKD. There are 13 residues in the CDR3.